The entry that follows covers one TCR beta chain sequence. This clonotype came up many times. Its antigen target is currently unknown. No much larger clone is present one base from it, and per-base qualities are unavailable. The data originate from a study of T-cell memory formation after mild COVID-19 (dated by TCRdb to the early 2020s). Concerning the study at large: Most TCR sequence clusters were specific to one of the two donors. In two donors, T-cell clones that expanded and contracted after mild COVID-19 were tracked by sequencing TCRalpha and TCRbeta repertoires over time. Two young, previously healthy adult volunteers made up the cohort, one male and one female.

What the work shows at the level of the full study, not this receptor alone: Only two mild cases were covered in the study, and larger cohorts including severe cases with pre-infection samples were considered necessary. Contracting CD4+ clones appeared mostly in the CM and EM memory subsets, whereas CD8+ clones were enriched in EMRA. Balanced CD4/CD8 phenotypes were observed for clones contracting from day 15 to 85, whereas a bias towards CD4+ was observed for a second wave of clones expanding from day 15 to 37. The second-wave clones that peaked on day 37 were not confirmed to be SARS-CoV-2 specific. Some responding clones were detected in pre-infection memory, which suggested that pre-existing cross-reactive memory T cells had joined the SARS-CoV-2 response.

The CDR3 numbers 13 residues from cysteine through phenylalanine. Just the 39-base CDR3 DNA is kept, in frame starting at base 1. CDR1 SGHRS and CDR2 YFSETQ are derived from the germline V gene. The germline ends are 7 bases apart after V is trimmed by 3 bases and J by 1 base. Ficoll-Paque density gradient centrifugation was used to isolate PBMCs. Sequencer: Illumina NovaSeq 6000. Using 5'RACE with constant-segment primers, TCRalpha and TCRbeta cDNA libraries were constructed, with sample barcodes and unique molecular identifiers added in the process. RNA was extracted from every sample with Trizol reagent. The libraries were amplified in two PCR steps, and the second step added a second sample barcode and Illumina TruSeq adapters. Libraries were sequenced on an Illumina NovaSeq with 2 x 150 bp paired-end reads. Processing in the source paper ran as follows. With migec v1.2.7, reads were demultiplexed and then collapsed into UMI-guided consensus sequences. Using mixcr v2.1.11, the UMI consensuses were aligned to TRA and TRB V and J templates and assembled into clonotypes. Clonotypes were classified as expanded or contracted when called significant by both edgeR and NoisET, with noise models trained on biological replicates. For edgeR calls, the cutoffs were a false discovery rate-adjusted p below 0.01 and a log2 fold-change threshold of 1. As an exploratory analysis of dynamics, max-normalized trajectories of the 1000 most abundant clonotypes were examined with PCA combined with hierarchical clustering. Separately sequenced CD4+ and CD8+ repertoires were used to assign a CD4 or CD8 phenotype to each responding clone. The public reads were reanalyzed by TCRdb: fastp trimming at Q25, MiXCR alignment, in-frame beta chains only. Merged by CDR3 protein, the rows form single entries marked with the most common genes and DNA. TCRdb assigned the V and J calls; the authors' analysis was not used. A total of under 400,000 distinct CDR3 sequences appear in this sample, 25% to 30% of them only once. The ten top clones hold about 14% of the sample.

The chain employs TRBV5-1 and TRBJ2-5; the D gene cannot be resolved reliably. Sample: PBMCs or a T cell subset sorted from them (not recorded which). The clonotype was recovered from an adult woman who had mild COVID-19 (a few samples of this study predate the infection). The sample titles of this study are shuffled in the database, so cell type and time point are left out; the donor was told from shared clones. This receptor carries the CDR3 CASSYSIQETQYF. The DNA reads as follows: TGCGCCAGCAGCTACTCGATCCAAGAGACCCAGTACTTC.